These T cell receptor beta chains were read from a single sample in a study of regulatory T cells in long-lasting Graves disease. Using its own MiXCR run on the multiplex PCR reads, TCRdb lists one record per CDR3 protein. The sample includes 500,000 or so distinct CDR3 sequences, around 16% of them seen just once. This same sample was also part of a study on T cells in Graves' hyperthyroidism and ophthalmopathy.

The sequenced sample was peripheral blood mononuclear cells (PBMCs), obtained at new diagnosis, from a patient treated with antithyroid drugs. The receptors originated from a woman aged 40-65 years with Graves disease. The CDR3 runs from the conserved cysteine through the conserved F or W. Fields, in order: J gene, V gene, CDR3 protein.

TRBJ2-2 | TRBV7-9 | CASSLANDLTGELFF
TRBJ2-1 | TRBV28 | CASSSADRGRYNEQFF
TRBJ2-5 | TRBV20-1 | CSADPTGHPTMRQETQYF
TRBJ2-3 | TRBV5-4 | CASSLVGLTTSFSTDTQYF
TRBJ2-7 | TRBV2 | CASKFIAGAYEQYF
TRBJ2-5 | TRBV7-9 | CASSPDRTTHRTQYF
TRBJ2-1 | TRBV19 | CASRPPGLAGNNEQFF
TRBJ2-3 | TRBV3-1 | CASSQRGLIDTDTQYF
TRBJ2-1 | TRBV6-1 | CASIGGASGVAYNEQFF
TRBJ2-5 | TRBV11-2 | CASSTTGGLQETQYF
TRBJ2-4 | TRBV11-2 | CASSEDRNIQYF
TRBJ1-5 | TRBV20-1 | CSARVGTGNQPQHF
TRBJ2-7 | TRBV19 | CASSTHRDRGVYEQYF
TRBJ1-2 | TRBV5-1 | CASSLAGADCGYTF
TRBJ1-5 | TRBV12-3/TRBV12-4 | CASSSRTGPLINQPQHF
TRBJ2-5 | TRBV28 | CASSLSLLQETQYF
TRBJ1-5 | TRBV3-1 | CASSQGTGYNQPQHF
TRBJ1-1 | TRBV6-5 | CASSSTEAFF
TRBJ1-2 | TRBV3-1 | CASSPPQLFNYGYTF
TRBJ2-5 | TRBV11-2 | CASSLVGAQETQYF
TRBJ2-1 | TRBV12-3/TRBV12-4 | CASSLSAGGLHNEQFF
TRBJ2-1 | TRBV7-9 | CASSPGASRSYNEQFF
TRBJ1-4 | TRBV7-2 | CASSPPPGTGAEKLFF
TRBJ2-5 | TRBV20-1 | CSANSAGGRQETQYF
TRBJ1-2 | TRBV19 | CASPFRRGRHSNYGYTF
TRBJ2-5 | TRBV7-8 | CASSSQGVGETQYF
TRBJ1-4 | TRBV7-8 | CASSPHPTTNEKLFF
TRBJ1-1 | TRBV7-9 | CASSLANTGTANTEAFF
TRBJ1-4 | TRBV10-1 | CAPRDRGPEKLFF
TRBJ1-1 | TRBV7-9 | CASSLLLTGERDTEAFF
TRBJ2-1 | TRBV5-5 | CASNPTGRASYNEQFF
TRBJ2-7 | TRBV7-2 | CASSLGQGFYEQYF
TRBJ2-5 | TRBV11-3 | CASSSYQGIGETQYF